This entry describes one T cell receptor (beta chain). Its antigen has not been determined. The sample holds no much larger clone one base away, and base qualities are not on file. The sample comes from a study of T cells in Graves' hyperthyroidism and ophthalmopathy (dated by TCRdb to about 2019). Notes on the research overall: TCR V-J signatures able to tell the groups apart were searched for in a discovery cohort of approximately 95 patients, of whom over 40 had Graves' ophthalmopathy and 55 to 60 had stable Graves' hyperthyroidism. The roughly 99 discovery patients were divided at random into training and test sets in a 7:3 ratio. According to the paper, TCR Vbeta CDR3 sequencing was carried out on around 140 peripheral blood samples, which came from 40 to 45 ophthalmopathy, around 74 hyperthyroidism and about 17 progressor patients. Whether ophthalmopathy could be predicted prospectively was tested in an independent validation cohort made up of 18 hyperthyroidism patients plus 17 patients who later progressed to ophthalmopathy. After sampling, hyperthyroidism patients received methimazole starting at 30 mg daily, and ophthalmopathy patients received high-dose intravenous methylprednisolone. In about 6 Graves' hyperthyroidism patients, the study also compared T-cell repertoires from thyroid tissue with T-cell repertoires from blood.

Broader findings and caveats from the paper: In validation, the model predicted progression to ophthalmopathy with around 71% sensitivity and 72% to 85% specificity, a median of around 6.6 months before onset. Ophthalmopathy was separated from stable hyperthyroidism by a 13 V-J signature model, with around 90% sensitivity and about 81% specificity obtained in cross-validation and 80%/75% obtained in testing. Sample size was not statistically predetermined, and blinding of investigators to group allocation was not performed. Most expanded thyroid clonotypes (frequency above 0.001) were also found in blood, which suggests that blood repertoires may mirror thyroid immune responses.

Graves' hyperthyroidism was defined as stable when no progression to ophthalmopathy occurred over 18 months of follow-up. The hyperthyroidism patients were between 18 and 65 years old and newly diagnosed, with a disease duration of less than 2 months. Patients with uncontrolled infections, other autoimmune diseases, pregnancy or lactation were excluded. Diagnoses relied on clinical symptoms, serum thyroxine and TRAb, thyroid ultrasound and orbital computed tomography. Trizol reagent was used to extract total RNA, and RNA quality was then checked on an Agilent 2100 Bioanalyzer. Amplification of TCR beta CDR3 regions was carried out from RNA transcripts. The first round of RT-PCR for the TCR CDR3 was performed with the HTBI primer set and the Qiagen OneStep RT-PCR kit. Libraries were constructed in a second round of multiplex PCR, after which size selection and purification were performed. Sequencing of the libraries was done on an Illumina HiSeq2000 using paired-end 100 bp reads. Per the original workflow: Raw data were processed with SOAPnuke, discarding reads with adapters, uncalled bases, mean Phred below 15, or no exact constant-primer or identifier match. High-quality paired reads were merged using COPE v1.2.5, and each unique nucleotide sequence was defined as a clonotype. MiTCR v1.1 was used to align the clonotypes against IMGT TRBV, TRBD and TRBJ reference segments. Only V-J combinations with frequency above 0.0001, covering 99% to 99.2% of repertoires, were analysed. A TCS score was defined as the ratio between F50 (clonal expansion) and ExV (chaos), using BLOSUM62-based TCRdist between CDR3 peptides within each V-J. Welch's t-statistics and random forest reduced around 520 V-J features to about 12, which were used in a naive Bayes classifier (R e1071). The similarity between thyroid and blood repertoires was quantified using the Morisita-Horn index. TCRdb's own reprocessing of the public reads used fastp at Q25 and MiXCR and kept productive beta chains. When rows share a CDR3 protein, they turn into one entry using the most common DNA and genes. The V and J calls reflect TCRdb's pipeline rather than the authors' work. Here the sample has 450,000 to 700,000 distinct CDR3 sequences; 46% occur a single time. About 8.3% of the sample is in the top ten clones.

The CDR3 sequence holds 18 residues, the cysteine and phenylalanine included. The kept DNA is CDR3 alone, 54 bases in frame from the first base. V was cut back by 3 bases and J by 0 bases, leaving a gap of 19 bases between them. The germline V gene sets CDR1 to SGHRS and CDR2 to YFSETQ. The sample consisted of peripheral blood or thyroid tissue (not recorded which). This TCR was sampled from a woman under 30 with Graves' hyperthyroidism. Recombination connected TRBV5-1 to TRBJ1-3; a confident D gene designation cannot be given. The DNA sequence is TGCGCCAGCAGCTCCCGAAATTTGACAAAACCCTCTGGAAACACCATATATTTT. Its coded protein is CASSSRNLTKPSGNTIYF.